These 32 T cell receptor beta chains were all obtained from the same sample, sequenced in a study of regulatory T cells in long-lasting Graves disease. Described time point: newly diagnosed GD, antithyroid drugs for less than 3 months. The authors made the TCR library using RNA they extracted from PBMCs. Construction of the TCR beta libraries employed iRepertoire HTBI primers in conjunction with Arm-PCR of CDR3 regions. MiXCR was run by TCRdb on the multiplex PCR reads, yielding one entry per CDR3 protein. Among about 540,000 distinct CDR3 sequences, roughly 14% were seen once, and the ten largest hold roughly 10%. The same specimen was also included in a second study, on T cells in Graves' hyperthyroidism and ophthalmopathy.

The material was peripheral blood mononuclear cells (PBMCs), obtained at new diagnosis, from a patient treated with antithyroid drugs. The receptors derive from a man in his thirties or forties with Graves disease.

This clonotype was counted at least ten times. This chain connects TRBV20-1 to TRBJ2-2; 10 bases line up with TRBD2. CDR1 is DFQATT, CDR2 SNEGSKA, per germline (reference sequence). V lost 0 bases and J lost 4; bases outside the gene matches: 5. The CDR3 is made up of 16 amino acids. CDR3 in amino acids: CSARDWTSGTTGELFF. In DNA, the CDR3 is TGCAGTGCTAGAGATTGGACTAGCGGTACCACCGGGGAGCTGTTTTTT.

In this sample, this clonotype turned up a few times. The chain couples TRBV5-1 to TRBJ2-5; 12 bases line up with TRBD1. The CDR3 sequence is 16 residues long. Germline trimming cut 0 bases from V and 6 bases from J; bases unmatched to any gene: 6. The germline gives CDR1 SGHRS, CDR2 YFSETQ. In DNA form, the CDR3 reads TGCGCCAGCAGCTTGGAGGGACAGGGGGCGAAACAGACCCAGTACTTC. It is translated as CASSLEGQGAKQTQYF.

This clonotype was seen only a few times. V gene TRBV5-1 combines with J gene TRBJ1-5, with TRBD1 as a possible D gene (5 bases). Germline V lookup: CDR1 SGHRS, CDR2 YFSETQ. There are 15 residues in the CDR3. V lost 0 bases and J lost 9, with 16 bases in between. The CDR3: CASSLGQDPRAPQHF. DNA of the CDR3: TGCGCCAGCAGCTTGGGCCAGGACCCCAGGGCGCCCCAGCATTTT.

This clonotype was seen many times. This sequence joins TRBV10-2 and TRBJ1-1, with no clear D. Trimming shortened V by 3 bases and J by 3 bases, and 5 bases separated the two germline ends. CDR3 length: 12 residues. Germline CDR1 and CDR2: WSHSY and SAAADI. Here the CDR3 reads CASSEQYTEAFF. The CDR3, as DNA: TGCGCCAGCAGTGAACAATACACTGAAGCTTTCTTT.

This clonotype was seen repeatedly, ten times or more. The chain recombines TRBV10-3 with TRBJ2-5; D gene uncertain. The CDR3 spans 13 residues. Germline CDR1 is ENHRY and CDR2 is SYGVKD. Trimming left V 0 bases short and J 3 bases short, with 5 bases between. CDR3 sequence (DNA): TGTGCCATCAGTGAGTCGGCAGAAGAGACCCAGTACTTC. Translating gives CAISESAEETQYF.

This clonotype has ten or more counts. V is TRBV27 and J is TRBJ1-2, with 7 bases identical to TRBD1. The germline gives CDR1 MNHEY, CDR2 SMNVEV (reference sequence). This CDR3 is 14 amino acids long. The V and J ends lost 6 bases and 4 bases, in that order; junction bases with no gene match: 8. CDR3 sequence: CASSRNRGSYGYTF. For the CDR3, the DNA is TGTGCCAGCAGCCGCAACAGGGGAAGCTATGGCTACACCTTC.

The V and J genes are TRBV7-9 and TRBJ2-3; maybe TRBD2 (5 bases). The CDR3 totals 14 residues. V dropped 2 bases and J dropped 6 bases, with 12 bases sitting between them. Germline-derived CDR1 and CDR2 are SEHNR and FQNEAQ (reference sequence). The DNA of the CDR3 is TGTGCCAGCAGCTTATCAAGTTCGGGGGATACGCAGTATTTT. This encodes CASSLSSSGDTQYF.

The CDR3 reads CASSFREGNEKLFF. For the CDR3, the DNA is TGTGCCAGCAGTTTTCGCGAAGGGAATGAAAAACTGTTTTTT. The chain carries TRBV28 and TRBJ1-4; D not resolved. The CDR3 is 14 amino acids. Trimming shortened V by 3 bases and J by 5 bases, and 10 bases separated the two germline ends. CDR1 and CDR2 from the germline V gene are MDHEN and SYDVKM.

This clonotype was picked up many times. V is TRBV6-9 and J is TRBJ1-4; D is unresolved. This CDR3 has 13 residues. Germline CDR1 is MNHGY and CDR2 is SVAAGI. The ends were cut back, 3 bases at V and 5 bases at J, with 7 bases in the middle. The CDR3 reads CASSYRINEKLFF. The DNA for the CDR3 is TGTGCCAGCAGTTACCGTATAAATGAAAAACTGTTTTTT.

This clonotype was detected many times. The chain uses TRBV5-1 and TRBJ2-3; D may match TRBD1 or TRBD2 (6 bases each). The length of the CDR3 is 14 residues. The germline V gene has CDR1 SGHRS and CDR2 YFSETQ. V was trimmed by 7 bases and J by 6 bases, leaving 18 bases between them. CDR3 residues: CASALGGPPDTQYF. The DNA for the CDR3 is TGCGCCAGCGCCCTGGGGGGCCCACCTGATACGCAGTATTTT.

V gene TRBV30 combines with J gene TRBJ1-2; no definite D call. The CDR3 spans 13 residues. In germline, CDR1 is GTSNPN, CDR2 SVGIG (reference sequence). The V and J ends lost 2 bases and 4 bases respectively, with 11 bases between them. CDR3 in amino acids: CAWSHRISYGYTF. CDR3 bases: TGTGCCTGGAGTCACCGAATCTCCTATGGCTACACCTTC.

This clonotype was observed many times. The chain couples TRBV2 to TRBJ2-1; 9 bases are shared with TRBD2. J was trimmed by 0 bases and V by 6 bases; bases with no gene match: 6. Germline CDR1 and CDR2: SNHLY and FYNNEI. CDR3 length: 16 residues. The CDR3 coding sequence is TGTGCCAGCAGAGAGAATAGCGGGAGCTCCTACAATGAGCAGTTCTTC. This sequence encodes CASRENSGSSYNEQFF.

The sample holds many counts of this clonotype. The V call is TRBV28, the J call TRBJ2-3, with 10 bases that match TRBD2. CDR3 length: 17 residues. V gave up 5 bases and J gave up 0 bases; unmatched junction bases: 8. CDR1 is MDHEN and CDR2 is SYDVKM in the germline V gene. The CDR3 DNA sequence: TGTGCCAGCAGTCAACCCGGACTAGCGGATAGCACAGATACGCAGTATTTT. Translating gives CASSQPGLADSTDTQYF.

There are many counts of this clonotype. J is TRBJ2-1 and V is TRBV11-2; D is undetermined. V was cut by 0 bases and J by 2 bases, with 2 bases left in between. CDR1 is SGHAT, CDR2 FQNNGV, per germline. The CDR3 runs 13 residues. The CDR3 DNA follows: TGTGCCAGCAGCTTAGAAGCCTACAATGAGCAGTTCTTC. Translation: CASSLEAYNEQFF.

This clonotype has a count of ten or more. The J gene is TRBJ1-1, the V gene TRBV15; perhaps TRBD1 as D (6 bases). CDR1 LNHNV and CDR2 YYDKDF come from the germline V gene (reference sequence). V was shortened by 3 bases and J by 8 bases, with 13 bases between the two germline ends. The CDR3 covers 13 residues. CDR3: CATSSRDILEAFF. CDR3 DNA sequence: TGTGCCACCAGCAGCCGGGACATCCTAGAAGCTTTCTTT.

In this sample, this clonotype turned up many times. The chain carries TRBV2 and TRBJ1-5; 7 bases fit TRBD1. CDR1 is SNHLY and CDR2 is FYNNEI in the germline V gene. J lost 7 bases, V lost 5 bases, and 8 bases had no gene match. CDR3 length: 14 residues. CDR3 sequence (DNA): TGTGCCAGCAGTACTCCAGGGGGGAACCAGCCCCAGCATTTT. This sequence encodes CASSTPGGNQPQHF.

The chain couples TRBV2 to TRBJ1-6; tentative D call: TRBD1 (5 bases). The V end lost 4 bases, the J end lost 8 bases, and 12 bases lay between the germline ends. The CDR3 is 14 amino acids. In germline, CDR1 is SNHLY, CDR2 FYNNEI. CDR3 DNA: TGTGCCAGCAGTGTGGCGGCCAGGGATTCACCCCTCCACTTT. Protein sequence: CASSVAARDSPLHF. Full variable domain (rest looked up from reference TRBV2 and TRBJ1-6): EPEVTQTPSHQVTQMGQEVILRCVPISNHLYFYWYRQILGQKVEFLVSFYNNEISEKSEIFDDQFSVERPDGSNFTLKIRSTKLEDSAMYFCASSVAARDSPLHFGNGTRLTVT.

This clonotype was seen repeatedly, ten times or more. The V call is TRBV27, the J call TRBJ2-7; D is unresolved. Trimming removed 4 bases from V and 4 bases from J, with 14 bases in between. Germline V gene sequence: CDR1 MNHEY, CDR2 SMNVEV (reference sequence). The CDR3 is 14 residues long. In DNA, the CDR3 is TGTGCCAGCAGTTCAAGTAATTCGCCTTACGAGCAGTACTTC. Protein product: CASSSSNSPYEQYF.

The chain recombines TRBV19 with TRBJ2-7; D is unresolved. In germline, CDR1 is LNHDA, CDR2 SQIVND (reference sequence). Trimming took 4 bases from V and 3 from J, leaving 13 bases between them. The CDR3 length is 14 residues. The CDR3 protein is CASSSRRTNYEQYF. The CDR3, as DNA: TGTGCCAGTAGTAGCAGAAGGACCAACTACGAGCAGTACTTC.

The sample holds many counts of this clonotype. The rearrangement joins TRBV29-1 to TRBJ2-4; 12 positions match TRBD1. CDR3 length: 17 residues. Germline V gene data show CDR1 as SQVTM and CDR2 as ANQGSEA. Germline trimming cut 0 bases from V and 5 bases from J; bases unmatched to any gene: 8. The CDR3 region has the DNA TGCAGCGTTGAAGACGGGGGGGACAGGGGGCGAGAAAACATTCAGTACTTC. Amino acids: CSVEDGGDRGRENIQYF.

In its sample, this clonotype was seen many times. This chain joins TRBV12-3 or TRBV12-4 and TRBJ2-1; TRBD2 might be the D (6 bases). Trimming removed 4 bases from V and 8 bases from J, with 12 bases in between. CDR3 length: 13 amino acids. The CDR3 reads CASSSTSPYEQFF. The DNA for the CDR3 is TGTGCCAGCAGTTCGACTAGTCCCTATGAGCAGTTCTTC.

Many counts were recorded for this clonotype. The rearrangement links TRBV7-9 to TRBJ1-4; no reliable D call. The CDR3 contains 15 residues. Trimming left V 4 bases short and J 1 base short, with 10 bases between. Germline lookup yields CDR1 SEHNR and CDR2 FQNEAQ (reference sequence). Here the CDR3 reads CASSSEGVTNEKLFF. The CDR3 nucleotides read TGTGCCAGCAGCTCTGAGGGAGTAACTAATGAAAAACTGTTTTTT.

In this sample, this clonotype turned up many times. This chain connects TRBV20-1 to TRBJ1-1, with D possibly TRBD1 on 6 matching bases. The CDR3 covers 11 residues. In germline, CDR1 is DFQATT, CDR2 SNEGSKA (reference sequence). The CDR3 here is CRGEGGTEAFF. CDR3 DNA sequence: TGCAGGGGGGAAGGGGGCACTGAAGCTTTCTTT.

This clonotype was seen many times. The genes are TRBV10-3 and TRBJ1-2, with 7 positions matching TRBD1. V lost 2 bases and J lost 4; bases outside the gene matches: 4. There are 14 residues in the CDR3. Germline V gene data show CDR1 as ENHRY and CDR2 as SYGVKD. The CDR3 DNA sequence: TGTGCCATCAGTGAGGGGGGACAGTCCTATGGCTACACCTTC. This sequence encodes CAISEGGQSYGYTF.

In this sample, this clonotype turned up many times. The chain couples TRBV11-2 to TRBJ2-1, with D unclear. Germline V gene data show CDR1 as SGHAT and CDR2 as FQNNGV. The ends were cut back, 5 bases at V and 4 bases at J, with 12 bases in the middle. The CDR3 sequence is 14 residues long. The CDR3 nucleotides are TGTGCCAGCAGCCCATCGGGTAAATACAATGAGCAGTTCTTC. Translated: CASSPSGKYNEQFF. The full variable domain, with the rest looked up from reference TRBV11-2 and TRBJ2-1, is EAGVAQSPRYKIIEKRQSVAFWCNPISGHATLYWYQQILGQGPKLLIQFQNNGVVDDSQLPKDRFSAERLKGVDSTLKIQPAKLEDSAVYLCASSPSGKYNEQFFGPGTRLTVL.

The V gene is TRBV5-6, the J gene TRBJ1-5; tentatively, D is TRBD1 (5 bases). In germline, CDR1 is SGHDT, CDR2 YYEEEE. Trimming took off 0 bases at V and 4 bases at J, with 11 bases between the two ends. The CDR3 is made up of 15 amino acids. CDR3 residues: CASSLAGAGNQPQHF. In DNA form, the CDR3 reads TGTGCCAGCAGCTTGGCCGGGGCAGGGAATCAGCCCCAGCATTTT.

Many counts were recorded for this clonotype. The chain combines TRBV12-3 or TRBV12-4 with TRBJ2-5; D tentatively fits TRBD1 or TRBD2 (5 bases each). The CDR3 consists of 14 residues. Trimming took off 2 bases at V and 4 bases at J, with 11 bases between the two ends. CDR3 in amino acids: CASSLTGAAETQYF. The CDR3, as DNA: TGTGCCAGCAGTTTAACCGGGGCAGCAGAGACCCAGTACTTC.

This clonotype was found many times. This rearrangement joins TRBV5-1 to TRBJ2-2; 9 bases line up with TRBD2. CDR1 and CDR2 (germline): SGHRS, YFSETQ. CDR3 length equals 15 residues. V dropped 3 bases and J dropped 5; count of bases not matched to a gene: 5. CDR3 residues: CASSSTSGPTGELFF. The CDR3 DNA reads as TGCGCCAGCAGCTCTACTAGCGGGCCTACCGGGGAGCTGTTTTTT.

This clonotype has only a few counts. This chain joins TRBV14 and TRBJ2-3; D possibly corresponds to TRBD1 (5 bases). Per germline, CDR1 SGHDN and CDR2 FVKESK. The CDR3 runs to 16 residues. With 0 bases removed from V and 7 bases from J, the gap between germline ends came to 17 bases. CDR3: CASSQERGAGWNTQYF. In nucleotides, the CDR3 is TGTGCCAGCAGCCAAGAAAGAGGTGCAGGGTGGAATACGCAGTATTTT.

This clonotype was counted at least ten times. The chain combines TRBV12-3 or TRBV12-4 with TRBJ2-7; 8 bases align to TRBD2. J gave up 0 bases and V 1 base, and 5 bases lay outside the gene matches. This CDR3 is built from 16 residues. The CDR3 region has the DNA TGTGCCAGCAGTTTAGGCCCCAGCGGGAGCTCCTACGAGCAGTACTTC. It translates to CASSLGPSGSSYEQYF.

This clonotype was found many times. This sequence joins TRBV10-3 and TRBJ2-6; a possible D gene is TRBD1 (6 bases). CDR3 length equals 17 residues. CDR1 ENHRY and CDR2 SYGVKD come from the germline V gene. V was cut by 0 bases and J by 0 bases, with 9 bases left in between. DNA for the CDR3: TGTGCCATCAGTGAGTCGACAGGCAGCTCTGGGGCCAACGTCCTGACTTTC. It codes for CAISESTGSSGANVLTF.

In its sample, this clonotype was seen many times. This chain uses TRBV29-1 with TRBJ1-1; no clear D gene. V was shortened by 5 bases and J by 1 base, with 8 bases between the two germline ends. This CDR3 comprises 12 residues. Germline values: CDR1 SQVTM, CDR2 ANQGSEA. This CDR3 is CSVIEENTEAFF. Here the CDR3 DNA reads TGCAGCGTTATTGAAGAGAACACTGAAGCTTTCTTT.